This T cell receptor (beta chain) was retrieved from a study of blood T cell repertoires in COVID-19 (dated by TCRdb to 2020 to 2022). About the study as a whole: Samples from collaborators originated in the United States, Italy and Spain and spanned both the acute and convalescent phases of COVID-19. The material from the prospective study consisted of cDNA or gDNA derived from T cells, B-cell-depleted T cells, or PBMCs. The dataset comprised deeply sampled blood TCRbeta repertoires from subjects exposed to, actively infected with, or recovered from COVID-19. The repertoires were released in a freely available public database meant as a resource for research on the immune response to SARS-CoV-2. The samples were drawn from the first 160 participants of the ongoing ImmuneRACE study and from 950 to 1,500 subjects provided by 6 global collaborators. Sample metadata almost always included a de-identified subject ID, COVID-19 status, age in years and sex. Where available, HLA class I and class II types were obtained from metadata supplied by the sample provider rather than from assay-based typing. Findings and caveats that apply to the study as a whole: The quantity of clinical and demographic metadata differed by source and by participant and was supplied without curation.

Participants in the prospective study were aged 18 to 89 years, lived in 24 United States geographic areas, and enrolled through a virtual design. In the prospective study, participants were assigned to cohorts based on the clinical history participants reported in a screening survey and a study questionnaire. ImmuneRACE Cohort 3 recovered participants were defined by two consecutive negative NP/OP PCR tests, healthcare professional clearance, or symptom resolution. In the prospective study, whole blood, serum and a nasopharyngeal or oropharyngeal swab were collected from each participant by mobile phlebotomists. Additional blood draws and questionnaires over an approximately two-month period could optionally be provided by prospective study participants. Before DNA extraction, blood samples from the prospective study were shipped at room temperature or frozen. Comments on this clone: Its specific antigen is unknown. No base qualities exist here, and no much larger clone lies one base off it.

The CDR3 contains 13 residues, cysteine and phenylalanine counted. Only the CDR3 portion is preserved as DNA: 39 bases, with reading frame beginning at the first base. V lost 8 bases and J lost 6 bases; the stretch between them is 14 bases long. As encoded in the germline V gene, CDR1 is MDHEN while CDR2 is SYDVKM. TCRbeta CDR3 regions were amplified from genomic DNA by means of the immunoSEQ Assay, a bias-controlled multiplex PCR. From the authors' description of their analysis: The number of nucleated cells in each sample was estimated from the amplification of reference gene primers within the assay. To quantify the absolute abundance of each unique TCRbeta CDR3 rearrangement, sequence reads were collapsed and filtered. For each sample, productive Simpson clonality was calculated by taking the square root of Simpson's diversity index across productive rearrangements. Here the immuneACCESS table is served through TCRdb, limited to in-frame sequences with V and J called. Missing clones are a known gap in these copies; in checked studies unresolved V genes cover under half, and the rest lacks a known reason. That table gives V, J and clone size, and the DNA gave D and trimming. The sample table records hundreds of thousands of clones; 75% to 90% of these occur just once. The ten top clones hold 2% to 3% of the sample.

The TCR was taken from a woman in her late teens or twenties who had recovered from COVID-19. Material for sequencing was PBMCs or T cells enriched from blood (not recorded which). The rearrangement joined TRBV28 to TRBJ1-5, and perhaps TRBD1 as D gene, on 5 matching bases. The bases are TGTGCCAGCCAAGGAGGGGATGCTCAGCCCCAGCATTTT. This yields the protein CASQGGDAQPQHF.